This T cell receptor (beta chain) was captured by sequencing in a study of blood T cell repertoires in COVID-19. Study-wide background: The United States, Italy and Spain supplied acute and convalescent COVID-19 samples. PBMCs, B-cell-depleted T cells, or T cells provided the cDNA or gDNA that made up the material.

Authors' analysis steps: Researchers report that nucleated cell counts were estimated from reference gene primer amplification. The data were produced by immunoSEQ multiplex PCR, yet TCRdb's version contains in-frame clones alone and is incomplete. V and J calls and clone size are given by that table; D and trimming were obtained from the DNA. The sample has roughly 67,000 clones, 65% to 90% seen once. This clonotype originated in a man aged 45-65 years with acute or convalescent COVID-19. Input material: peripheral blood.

CDR3 DNA: TGCGCCAGCAGCCGAACTGACAGGGGTACGAATGAGCAGTTCTTC. This encodes CASSRTDRGTNEQFF. The chain joins TRBV4-1 to TRBJ2-1; TRBD1 agrees at 8 bases. Germline V gene sequence: CDR1 MGHRA, CDR2 YSYEKL. This CDR3 is 15 amino acids long. V gave up 4 bases and J gave up 7 bases; unmatched junction bases: 9.